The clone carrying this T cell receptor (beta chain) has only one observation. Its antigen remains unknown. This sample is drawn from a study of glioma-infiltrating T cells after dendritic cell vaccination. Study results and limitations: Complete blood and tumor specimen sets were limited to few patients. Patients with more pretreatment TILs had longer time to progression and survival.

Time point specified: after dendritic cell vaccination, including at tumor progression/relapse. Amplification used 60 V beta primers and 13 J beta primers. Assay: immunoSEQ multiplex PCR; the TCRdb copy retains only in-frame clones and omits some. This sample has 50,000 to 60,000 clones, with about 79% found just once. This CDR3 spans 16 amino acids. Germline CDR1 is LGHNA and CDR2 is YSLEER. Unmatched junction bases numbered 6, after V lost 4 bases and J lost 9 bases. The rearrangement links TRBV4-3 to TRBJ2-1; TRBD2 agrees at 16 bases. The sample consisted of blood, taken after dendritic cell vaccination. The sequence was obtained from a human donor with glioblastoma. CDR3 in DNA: TGCGCCAGCAGCCTCGGGACTAGCGGGGGGGCGGGTGAGCAGTTCTTC. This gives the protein CASSLGTSGGAGEQFF.